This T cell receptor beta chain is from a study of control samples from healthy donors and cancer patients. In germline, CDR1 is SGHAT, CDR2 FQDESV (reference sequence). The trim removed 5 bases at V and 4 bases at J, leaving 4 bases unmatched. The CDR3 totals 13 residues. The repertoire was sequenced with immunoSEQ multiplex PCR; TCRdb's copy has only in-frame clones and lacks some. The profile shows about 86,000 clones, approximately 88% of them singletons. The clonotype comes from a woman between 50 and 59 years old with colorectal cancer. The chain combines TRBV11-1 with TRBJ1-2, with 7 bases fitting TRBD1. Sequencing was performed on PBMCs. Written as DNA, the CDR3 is TGTGCCAGCAGCGACAGGGCGAGCTATGGCTACACCTTC. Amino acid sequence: CASSDRASYGYTF.